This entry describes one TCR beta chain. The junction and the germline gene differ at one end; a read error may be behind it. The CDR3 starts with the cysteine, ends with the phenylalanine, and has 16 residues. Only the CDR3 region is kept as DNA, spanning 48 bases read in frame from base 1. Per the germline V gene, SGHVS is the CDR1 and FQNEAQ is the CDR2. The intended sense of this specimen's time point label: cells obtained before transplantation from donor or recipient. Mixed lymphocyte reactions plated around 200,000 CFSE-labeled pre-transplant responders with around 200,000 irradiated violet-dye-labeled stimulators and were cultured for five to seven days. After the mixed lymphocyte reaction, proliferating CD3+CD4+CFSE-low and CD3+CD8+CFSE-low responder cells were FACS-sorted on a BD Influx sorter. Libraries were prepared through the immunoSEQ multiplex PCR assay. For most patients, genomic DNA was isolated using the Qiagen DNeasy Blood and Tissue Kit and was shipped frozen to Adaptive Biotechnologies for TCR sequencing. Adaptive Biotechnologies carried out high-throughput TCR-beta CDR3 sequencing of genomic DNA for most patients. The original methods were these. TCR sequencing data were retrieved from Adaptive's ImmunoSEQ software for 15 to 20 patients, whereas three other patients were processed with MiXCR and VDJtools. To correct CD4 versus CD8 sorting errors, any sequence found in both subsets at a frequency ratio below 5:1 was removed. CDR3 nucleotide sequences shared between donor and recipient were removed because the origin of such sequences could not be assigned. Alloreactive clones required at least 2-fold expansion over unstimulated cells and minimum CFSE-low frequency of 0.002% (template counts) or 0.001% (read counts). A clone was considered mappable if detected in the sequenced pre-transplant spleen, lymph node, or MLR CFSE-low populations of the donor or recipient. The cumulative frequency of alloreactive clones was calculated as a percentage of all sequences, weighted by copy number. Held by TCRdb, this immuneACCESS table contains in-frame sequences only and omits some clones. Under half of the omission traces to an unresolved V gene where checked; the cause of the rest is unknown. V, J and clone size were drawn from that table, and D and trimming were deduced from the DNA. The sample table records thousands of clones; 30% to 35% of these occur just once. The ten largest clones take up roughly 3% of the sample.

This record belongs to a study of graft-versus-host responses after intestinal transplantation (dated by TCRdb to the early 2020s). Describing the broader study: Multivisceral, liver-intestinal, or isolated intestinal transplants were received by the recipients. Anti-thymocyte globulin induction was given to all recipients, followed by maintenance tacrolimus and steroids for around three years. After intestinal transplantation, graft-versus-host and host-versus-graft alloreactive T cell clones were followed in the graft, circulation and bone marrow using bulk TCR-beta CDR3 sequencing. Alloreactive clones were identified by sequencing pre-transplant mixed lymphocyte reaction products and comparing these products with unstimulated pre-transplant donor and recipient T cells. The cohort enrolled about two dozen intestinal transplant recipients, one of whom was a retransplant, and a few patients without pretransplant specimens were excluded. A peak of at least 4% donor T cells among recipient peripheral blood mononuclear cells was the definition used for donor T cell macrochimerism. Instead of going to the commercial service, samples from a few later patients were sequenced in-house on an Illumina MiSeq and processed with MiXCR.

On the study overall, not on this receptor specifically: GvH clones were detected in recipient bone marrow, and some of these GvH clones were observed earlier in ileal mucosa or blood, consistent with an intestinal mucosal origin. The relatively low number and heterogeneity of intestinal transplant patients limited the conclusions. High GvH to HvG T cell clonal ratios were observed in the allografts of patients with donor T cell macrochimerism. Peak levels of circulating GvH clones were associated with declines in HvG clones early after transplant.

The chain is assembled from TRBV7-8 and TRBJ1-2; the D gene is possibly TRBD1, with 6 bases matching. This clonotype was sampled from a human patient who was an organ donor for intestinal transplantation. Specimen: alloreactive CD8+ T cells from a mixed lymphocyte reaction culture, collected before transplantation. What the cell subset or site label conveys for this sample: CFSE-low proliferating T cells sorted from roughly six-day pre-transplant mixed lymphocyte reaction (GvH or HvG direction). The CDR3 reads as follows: CASTLGSRDNHYGYTF. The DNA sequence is TGTGCCAGCACCTTAGGGAGCCGGGACAACCACTATGGCTACACCTTC.